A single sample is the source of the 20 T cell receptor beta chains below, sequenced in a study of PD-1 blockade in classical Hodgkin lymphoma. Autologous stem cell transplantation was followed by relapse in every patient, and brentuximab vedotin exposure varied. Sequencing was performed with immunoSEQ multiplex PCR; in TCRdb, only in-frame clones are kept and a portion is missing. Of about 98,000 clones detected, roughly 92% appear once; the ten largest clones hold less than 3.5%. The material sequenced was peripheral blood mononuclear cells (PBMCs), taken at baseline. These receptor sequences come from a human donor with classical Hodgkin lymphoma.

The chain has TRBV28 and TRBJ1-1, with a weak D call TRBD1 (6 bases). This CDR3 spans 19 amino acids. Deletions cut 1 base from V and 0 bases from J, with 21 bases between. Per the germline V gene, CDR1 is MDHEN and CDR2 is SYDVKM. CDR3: CASSLYLGDMASLNTEAFF. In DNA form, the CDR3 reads TGTGCCAGCAGTTTATATCTTGGGGACATGGCCTCTCTGAACACTGAAGCTTTCTTT.

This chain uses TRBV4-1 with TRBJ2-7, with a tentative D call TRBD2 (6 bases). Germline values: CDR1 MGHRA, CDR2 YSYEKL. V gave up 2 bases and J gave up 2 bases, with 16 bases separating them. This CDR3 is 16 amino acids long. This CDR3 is CASSQSSQRETYEQYF. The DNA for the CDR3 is TGCGCCAGCAGCCAATCGTCACAACGGGAGACCTACGAGCAGTACTTC.

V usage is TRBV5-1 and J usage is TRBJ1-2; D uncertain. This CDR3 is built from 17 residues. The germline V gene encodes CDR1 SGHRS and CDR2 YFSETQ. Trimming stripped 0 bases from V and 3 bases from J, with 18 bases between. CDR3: CASSLAVREVSDYGYTF. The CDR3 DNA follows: TGCGCCAGCAGCTTGGCAGTGAGGGAAGTATCAGACTATGGCTACACCTTC. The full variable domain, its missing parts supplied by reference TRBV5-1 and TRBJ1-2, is KAGVTQTPRYLIKTRGQQVTLSCSPISGHRSVSWYQQTPGQGLQFLFEYFSETQRNKGNFPGRFSGRQFSNSRSEMNVSTLELGDSALYLCASSLAVREVSDYGYTFGSGTRLTVV.

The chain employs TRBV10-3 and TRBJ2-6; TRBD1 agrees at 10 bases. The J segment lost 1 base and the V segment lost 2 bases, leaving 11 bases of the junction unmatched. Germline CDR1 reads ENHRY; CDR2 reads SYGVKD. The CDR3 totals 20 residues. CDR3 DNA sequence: TGTGCCATCAGTGAGCCGGTTGGACAGGGGGGTATTTCTGGGGCCAACGTCCTGACTTTC. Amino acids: CAISEPVGQGGISGANVLTF.

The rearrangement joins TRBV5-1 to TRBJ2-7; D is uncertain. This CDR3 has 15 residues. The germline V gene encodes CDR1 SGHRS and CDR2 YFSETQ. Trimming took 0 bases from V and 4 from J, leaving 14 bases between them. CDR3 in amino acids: CASSLALGNGYEQYF. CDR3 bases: TGCGCCAGCAGCTTGGCCTTGGGGAACGGGTACGAGCAGTACTTC.

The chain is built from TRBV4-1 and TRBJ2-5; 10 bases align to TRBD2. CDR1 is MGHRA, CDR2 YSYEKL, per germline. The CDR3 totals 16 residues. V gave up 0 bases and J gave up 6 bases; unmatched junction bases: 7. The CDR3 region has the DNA TGCGCCAGCAGCCAAGACTGGCTAGCGGGAGTCAAGACCCAGTACTTC. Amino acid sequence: CASSQDWLAGVKTQYF.

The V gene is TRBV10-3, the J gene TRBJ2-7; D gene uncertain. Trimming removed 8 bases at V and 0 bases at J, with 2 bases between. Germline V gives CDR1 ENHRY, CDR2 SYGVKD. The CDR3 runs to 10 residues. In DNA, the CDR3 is TGTGCCATCGGCTCCTACGAGCAGTACTTC. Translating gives CAIGSYEQYF.

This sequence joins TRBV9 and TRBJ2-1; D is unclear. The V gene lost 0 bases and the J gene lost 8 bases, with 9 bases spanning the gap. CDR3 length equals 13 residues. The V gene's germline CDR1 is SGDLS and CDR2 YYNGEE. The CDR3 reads CASSVEVGYEQFF. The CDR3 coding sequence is TGTGCCAGCAGCGTAGAGGTTGGGTATGAGCAGTTCTTC.

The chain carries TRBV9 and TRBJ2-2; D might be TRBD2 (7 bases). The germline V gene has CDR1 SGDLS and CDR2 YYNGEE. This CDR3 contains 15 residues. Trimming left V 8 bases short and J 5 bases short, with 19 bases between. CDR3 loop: CASQGGGGGTGELFF. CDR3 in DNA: TGTGCCAGTCAAGGAGGGGGAGGGGGAACCGGGGAGCTGTTTTTT.

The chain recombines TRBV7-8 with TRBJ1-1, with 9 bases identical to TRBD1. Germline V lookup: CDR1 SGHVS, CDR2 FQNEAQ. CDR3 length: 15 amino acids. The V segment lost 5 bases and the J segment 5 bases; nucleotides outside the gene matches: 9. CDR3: CASSETGGTTTEAFF. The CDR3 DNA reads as TGTGCCAGCAGCGAAACAGGGGGCACTACGACTGAAGCTTTCTTT.

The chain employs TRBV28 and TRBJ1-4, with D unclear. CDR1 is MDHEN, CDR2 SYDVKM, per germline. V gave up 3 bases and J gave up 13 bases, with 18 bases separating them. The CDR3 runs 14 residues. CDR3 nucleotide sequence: TGTGCCAGCAGTTTCTATAACATGCGATGGGGACTGTTTTTT. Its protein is CASSFYNMRWGLFF.

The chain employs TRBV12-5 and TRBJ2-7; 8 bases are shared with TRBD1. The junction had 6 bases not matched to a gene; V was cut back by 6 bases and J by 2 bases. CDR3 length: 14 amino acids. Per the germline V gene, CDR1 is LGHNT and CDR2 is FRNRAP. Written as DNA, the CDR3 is TGTGCTAGTGGCTCCGGACAGGGAACCTACGAGCAGTACTTC. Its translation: CASGSGQGTYEQYF.

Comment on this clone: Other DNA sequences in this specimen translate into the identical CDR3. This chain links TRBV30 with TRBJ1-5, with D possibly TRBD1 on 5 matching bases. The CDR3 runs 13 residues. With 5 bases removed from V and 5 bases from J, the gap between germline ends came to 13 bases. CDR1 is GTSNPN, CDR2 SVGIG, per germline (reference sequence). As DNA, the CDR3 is TGTGCCTGGGCGGGCGGAGGGGATCAGCCCCAGCATTTT. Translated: CAWAGGGDQPQHF.

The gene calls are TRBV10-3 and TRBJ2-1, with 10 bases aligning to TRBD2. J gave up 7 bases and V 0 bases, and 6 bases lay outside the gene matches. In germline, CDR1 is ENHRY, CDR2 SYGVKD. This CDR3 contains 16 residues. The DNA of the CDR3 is TGTGCCATCAGTGAGTCAAGCGGGAGGGCCAGTAATGAGCAGTTCTTC. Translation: CAISESSGRASNEQFF.

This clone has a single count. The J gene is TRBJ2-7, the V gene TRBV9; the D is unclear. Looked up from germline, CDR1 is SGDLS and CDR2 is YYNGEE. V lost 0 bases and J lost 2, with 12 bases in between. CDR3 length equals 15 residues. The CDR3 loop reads CASSVGAWAPYEQYF. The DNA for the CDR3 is TGTGCCAGCAGCGTAGGGGCTTGGGCTCCCTACGAGCAGTACTTC.

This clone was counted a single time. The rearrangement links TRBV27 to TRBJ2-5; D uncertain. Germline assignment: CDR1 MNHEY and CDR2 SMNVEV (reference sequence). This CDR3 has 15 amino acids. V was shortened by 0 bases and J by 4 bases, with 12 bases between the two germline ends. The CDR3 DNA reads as TGTGCCAGCAGTTTATCGCCTTTCTCGAGAGAGACCCAGTACTTC. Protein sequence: CASSLSPFSRETQYF.

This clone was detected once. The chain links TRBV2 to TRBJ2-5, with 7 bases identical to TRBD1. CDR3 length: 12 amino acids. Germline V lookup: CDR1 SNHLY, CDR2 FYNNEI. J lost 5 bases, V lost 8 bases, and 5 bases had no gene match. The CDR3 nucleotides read TGTGCCAGCCTTGACAGGGTCGAGACCCAGTACTTC. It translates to CASLDRVETQYF.

CDR3 in DNA: TGCGCCAGCGCTCGGGCTTCCAAGGAGGGCTACACCTTC. Its translation: CASARASKEGYTF. This chain connects TRBV5-1 to TRBJ1-2; D is unclear. The CDR3 loop spans 13 amino acids. Germline V gene lookup returns CDR1 SGHRS and CDR2 YFSETQ. V dropped 7 bases and J dropped 8 bases, with 18 bases sitting between them.

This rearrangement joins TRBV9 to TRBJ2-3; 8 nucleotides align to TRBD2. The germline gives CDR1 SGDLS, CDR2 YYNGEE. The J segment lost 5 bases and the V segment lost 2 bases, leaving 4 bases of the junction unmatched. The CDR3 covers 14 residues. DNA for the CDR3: TGTGCCAGCAGCGTGAGCGGGAGAGAAGATACGCAGTATTTT. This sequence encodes CASSVSGREDTQYF.

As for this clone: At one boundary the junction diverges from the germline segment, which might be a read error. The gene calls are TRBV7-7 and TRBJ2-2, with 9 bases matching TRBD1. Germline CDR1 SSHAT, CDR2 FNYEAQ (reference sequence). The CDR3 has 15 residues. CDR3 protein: CASSLTGGDTGELFF. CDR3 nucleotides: TGTGCTAGCAGCTTGACAGGGGGGGACACCGGGGAGCTGTTTTTT.